A single sample is the source of the 27 T cell receptor beta chains below, sequenced in a study of shared clonotypes between healthy human individuals. Assay: immunoSEQ multiplex PCR; the TCRdb copy retains only in-frame clones and omits some. The sample carries about a million clones, 60% to 80% recorded once. Input material: memory CD4+ T cells sorted from blood. This sample's subset: CD45RA-negative fraction. Every receptor here comes from a man younger than 35 in good health.

This sequence joins TRBV4-3 and TRBJ2-7; possible D gene TRBD2, 6 bases. V was trimmed by 1 base and J by 3 bases, leaving 22 bases between them. The CDR3 consists of 18 residues. The germline CDR1 and CDR2 sequences are LGHNA and YSLEER. The DNA of the CDR3 is TGCGCCAGCAGCCAAGCCCGGCTTTGGGGGGAAACAAACTACGAGCAGTACTTC. Its translation is CASSQARLWGETNYEQYF.

The chain recombines TRBV6-4 with TRBJ2-2; no definite D call. Germline lookup yields CDR1 MRHNA and CDR2 SNTAGT. Trimming shortened V by 6 bases and J by 3 bases, and 14 bases separated the two germline ends. The CDR3 has 15 residues. CDR3 region: CASRYSRADTGELFF. The CDR3 DNA is TGTGCCAGCAGGTACAGTCGGGCGGACACCGGGGAGCTGTTTTTT.

Details on this clone: Other DNA sequences in this sample translate to the same CDR3. The J gene is TRBJ1-5, the V gene TRBV29-1; no firm D call. The CDR3 spans 12 residues. Germline V gives CDR1 SQVTM, CDR2 ANQGSEA. Trimming shortened V by 0 bases and J by 7 bases, and 7 bases separated the two germline ends. CDR3: CSVEDPGQPQHF. The CDR3 region has the DNA TGCAGCGTTGAAGATCCCGGACAGCCCCAGCATTTT.

This rearrangement joins TRBV20-1 to TRBJ2-5, with D tentatively TRBD2 (6 bases). Trimming shortened V by 6 bases and J by 7 bases, and 12 bases separated the two germline ends. The CDR3 extends over 11 amino acids. Germline V gene lookup returns CDR1 DFQATT and CDR2 SNEGSKA (reference sequence). The CDR3 loop reads CSAPYGGTQYF. CDR3 DNA sequence: TGCAGTGCCCCGTACGGGGGGACCCAGTACTTC.

The chain uses TRBV9 and TRBJ1-1, with TRBD1 matching 9 bases. V shed 1 base and J 0 bases; nucleotides not matched to a gene: 4. CDR1 and CDR2 from the germline V gene are SGDLS and YYNGEE. This CDR3 spans 16 amino acids. CDR3 in DNA: TGTGCCAGCAGCGTAACCACAGGGGGCATGAACACTGAAGCTTTCTTT. Its translation: CASSVTTGGMNTEAFF.

V usage is TRBV10-3 and J usage is TRBJ2-5; 8 positions match TRBD2. The length of the CDR3 is 18 residues. Germline values: CDR1 ENHRY, CDR2 SYGVKD. The ends lost 0 bases at V and 5 bases at J; junction bases unmatched: 14. CDR3 in DNA: TGTGCCATCAGTGAGTCGAAGGACCCAATGCGGGGGGATGAGACCCAGTACTTC. It is translated as CAISESKDPMRGDETQYF.

V and J are TRBV7-9 and TRBJ2-5, with 8 positions matching TRBD1. V lost 2 bases, J lost 5 bases, and 1 base stayed unmatched. This CDR3 has 13 amino acids. Germline V gene sequence: CDR1 SEHNR, CDR2 FQNEAQ (reference sequence). The CDR3 protein is CASSLQGAETQYF. CDR3 sequence (DNA): TGTGCCAGCAGCTTACAGGGGGCCGAGACCCAGTACTTC. Full variable domain (missing parts from reference TRBV7-9 and TRBJ2-5): DTGVSQNPRHKITKRGQNVTFRCDPISEHNRLYWYRQTLGQGPEFLTYFQNEAQLEKSRLLSDRFSAERPKGSFSTLEIQRTEQGDSAMYLCASSLQGAETQYFGPGTRLLVL.

The V and J genes are TRBV11-3 and TRBJ1-5; D might be TRBD1 (6 bases). Germline-derived CDR1 and CDR2 are SGHNT and YENEEA. Trimming shortened V by 5 bases and J by 9 bases, and 20 bases separated the two germline ends. The CDR3 covers 15 residues. CDR3 sequence (DNA): TGTGCCAGCAGCGAACATTACTCAGGGGTTGGGCCCCAGCATTTT. Its translation: CASSEHYSGVGPQHF.

The chain has TRBV5-1 and TRBJ2-2; D is unclear. Trimming took off 3 bases at V and 6 bases at J, with 15 bases between the two ends. Germline V gene sequence: CDR1 SGHRS, CDR2 YFSETQ. The CDR3 covers 15 residues. CDR3 amino acids: CASSSIIVLPGELFF. As DNA, the CDR3 is TGCGCCAGCAGCTCCATAATAGTCCTCCCCGGGGAGCTGTTTTTT.

The CDR3 DNA sequence: TGTGCCATCAAGGACAACCAAGAGACCCAGTACTTC. It encodes CAIKDNQETQYF. J is TRBJ2-5 and V is TRBV10-3; TRBD1 might be the D (5 bases). Germline CDR1 is ENHRY and CDR2 is SYGVKD. Trimming shortened V by 7 bases and J by 0 bases, and 6 bases separated the two germline ends. The CDR3 has 12 residues.

The chain combines TRBV6-6 with TRBJ1-2, with 11 bases fitting TRBD1. This CDR3 spans 13 amino acids. Unmatched junction bases numbered 3, after V lost 4 bases and J lost 8 bases. Germline V gene lookup returns CDR1 MNHNY and CDR2 SVGAGI (reference sequence). The DNA of the CDR3 is TGTGCCAGCAGTTGGGACAGGGGGAACGGCTACACCTTC. Amino acids: CASSWDRGNGYTF.

As concerns this clone: Other nucleotide sequences from this sample produce the same CDR3. CDR3 protein: CASSLGTSSYNEQFF. Written as DNA, the CDR3 is TGTGCCAGCAGCTTAGGGACAAGCTCCTACAATGAGCAGTTCTTC. The chain uses TRBV7-3 and TRBJ2-1; perhaps TRBD1 as D (6 bases). The V end lost 2 bases, the J end lost 0 bases, and 8 bases lay between the germline ends. Per the germline V gene, CDR1 is SGHTA and CDR2 is FQGTGA. The CDR3 spans 15 residues.

The chain couples TRBV10-3 to TRBJ2-7; no firm D call. Trimming shortened V by 2 bases and J by 0 bases, and 5 bases separated the two germline ends. Germline V CDR1 and CDR2: ENHRY, SYGVKD. The CDR3 totals 13 residues. The CDR3 spells CAISEGTSYEQYF. CDR3 sequence (DNA): TGTGCCATCAGTGAGGGCACCTCCTACGAGCAGTACTTC.

This clone has more than one count but fewer than ten. The chain carries TRBV6-6 and TRBJ2-7, with 7 bases lining up with TRBD2. Germline V lookup: CDR1 MNHNY, CDR2 SVGAGI (reference sequence). The CDR3 contains 14 residues. V lost 8 bases to trimming and J lost 3 bases; unmatched junction nucleotides: 10. In DNA form, the CDR3 reads TGTGCCAGCCGAAATAGCGGGCTGCACTACGAGCAGTACTTC. Its protein is CASRNSGLHYEQYF.

This clone occurred once. This chain links TRBV6-1 with TRBJ1-6, with 9 bases lining up with TRBD1. Trimming took 4 bases from V and 9 from J; bases not matched to a gene: 1. Germline V gene lookup returns CDR1 MNHNS and CDR2 SASEGT. There are 13 residues in the CDR3. DNA for the CDR3: TGTGCCAGCAGTGCGGACAGGGGTTCACCCCTCCACTTT. Translated: CASSADRGSPLHF.

This clone was detected only once. The chain combines TRBV4-1 with TRBJ2-3; 9 bases fit TRBD2. The CDR3 spans 15 residues. The V gene end was trimmed by 4 bases and the J gene end by 1 base; junction bases not matched to a gene: 3. Germline V lookup: CDR1 MGHRA, CDR2 YSYEKL. The CDR3 loop is CASSPIAGGTDTQYF. The CDR3 coding sequence is TGCGCCAGCAGCCCTATAGCGGGGGGCACAGATACGCAGTATTTT.

The V gene is TRBV10-1, the J gene TRBJ2-1; D might be TRBD1 (5 bases). The CDR3 spans 18 residues. Germline values: CDR1 WNHNN, CDR2 SYGVQD (reference sequence). Trimming pared 7 bases from V and 2 bases from J, leaving 24 bases between. CDR3 in DNA: TGCGCCAGCAACCCCTCGCCGACAGAAAGGAGCCCCTACAATGAGCAGTTCTTC. Protein sequence: CASNPSPTERSPYNEQFF.

The CDR3 nucleotides read TGCGCCAGCAAACAGGGAGAGACCCAGTACTTC. Amino acids: CASKQGETQYF. The V and J genes are TRBV5-1 and TRBJ2-5; maybe TRBD1 (6 bases). The CDR3 loop spans 11 amino acids. CDR1 SGHRS and CDR2 YFSETQ come from the germline V gene. The V end lost 6 bases, the J end lost 4 bases, and 7 bases lay between the germline ends. The full variable domain, with the rest looked up from reference TRBV5-1 and TRBJ2-5, is KAGVTQTPRYLIKTRGQQVTLSCSPISGHRSVSWYQQTPGQGLQFLFEYFSETQRNKGNFPGRFSGRQFSNSRSEMNVSTLELGDSALYLCASKQGETQYFGPGTRLLVL.

For the CDR3, the DNA is TGTGCCAGCAGAAAACAGGGGTCAACTAATGAAAAACTGTTTTTT. Protein sequence: CASRKQGSTNEKLFF. The chain links TRBV28 to TRBJ1-4; 7 bases agree with TRBD1. V was pared by 6 bases and J by 0 bases, with 4 bases of the junction left unmatched. Germline values: CDR1 MDHEN, CDR2 SYDVKM. The CDR3 runs to 15 residues.

This clone appeared a single time. The CDR3 reads CASSRQGIYGYTF. DNA of the CDR3: TGTGCCAGCAGCCGACAGGGTATCTATGGCTACACCTTC. This chain links TRBV7-9 with TRBJ1-2; TRBD1 aligns across 7 bases. J lost 4 bases, V lost 5 bases, and 4 bases had no gene match. The germline V gene has CDR1 SEHNR and CDR2 FQNEAQ (reference sequence). The CDR3 has 13 amino acids.

This clone has a handful of counts. The V call is TRBV6-6, the J call TRBJ2-7; D is unclear. The CDR3 contains 12 residues. Germline-derived CDR1 and CDR2 are MNHNY and SVGAGI (reference sequence). The V gene lost 5 bases and the J gene lost 6 bases, with 11 bases spanning the gap. CDR3 sequence: CASSPTTPEQYF. CDR3 sequence (DNA): TGTGCCAGCAGTCCGACCACCCCCGAGCAGTACTTC.

This clone was seen ten or more times. J is TRBJ2-5 and V is TRBV6-1; 7 nucleotides match TRBD1. Per germline, CDR1 MNHNS and CDR2 SASEGT. Trimming cost V 4 bases and J 5 bases; bases outside gene matches: 13. The CDR3 extends over 16 amino acids. CDR3 bases: TGTGCCAGCAGTGCCGCCAGGGAGAGGGGGCTTGAGACCCAGTACTTC. This encodes CASSAARERGLETQYF.

Of note for this clone: Other DNA variants within this sample encode the same CDR3. The V gene is TRBV5-1, the J gene TRBJ2-5, with 10 bases matching TRBD2. V lost 0 bases, J lost 5 bases, and 1 base stayed unmatched. Germline V gives CDR1 SGHRS, CDR2 YFSETQ. The CDR3 runs 14 residues. CDR3 amino acids: CASSLGLAGETQYF. The CDR3 region has the DNA TGCGCCAGCAGCTTGGGACTAGCGGGCGAGACCCAGTACTTC.

The genes are TRBV10-3 and TRBJ2-5; D might be TRBD2 (6 bases). CDR3 length: 14 residues. Per germline, CDR1 ENHRY and CDR2 SYGVKD. The V and J ends lost 10 bases and 2 bases respectively, with 17 bases between them. CDR3 nucleotides: TGTGCCACCCAAGCTGGGGGGTCTCAAGAGACCCAGTACTTC. Protein product: CATQAGGSQETQYF.

This clone was seen repeatedly, ten times or more. The V call is TRBV5-1, the J call TRBJ2-1; D unresolved. V dropped 4 bases and J dropped 6 bases, with 11 bases sitting between them. The CDR3 spans 13 residues. Per germline, CDR1 SGHRS and CDR2 YFSETQ. Here the CDR3 reads CASSPQLFNEQFF. The CDR3 DNA is TGCGCCAGCAGCCCCCAATTGTTCAATGAGCAGTTCTTC.

The chain employs TRBV5-4 and TRBJ1-2; D may be TRBD1 (5 bases). Looked up from germline, CDR1 is SGHNT and CDR2 is YYREEE (reference sequence). Trimming removed 4 bases from V and 4 bases from J, with 11 bases in between. CDR3 length equals 13 residues. The CDR3 nucleotides are TGTGCCAGCAGCAACAATAGGGGCTATGGCTACACCTTC. Amino acids: CASSNNRGYGYTF.

The chain has TRBV6-1 and TRBJ2-7, with a weak D call TRBD1 (5 bases). CDR3 length: 15 amino acids. The germline gives CDR1 MNHNS, CDR2 SASEGT. The ends were cut back, 1 base at V and 6 bases at J, with 16 bases in the middle. Written as DNA, the CDR3 is TGTGCCAGCAGTGAAGAGGCAGGGAAGAATGGCGAGCAGTACTTC. It is translated as CASSEEAGKNGEQYF.